One T cell receptor (beta chain) is described in this entry. Its specificity is not known. Random hexamers were used to reverse transcribe an amount of about 0.45 to 1 ug RNA. TCR beta CDR3 was amplified by immunoSEQ multiplex PCR. This amplification extended across 54 Vbeta and 13 Jbeta segments. From the immunoSEQ multiplex PCR reads, TCRdb called clonotypes with MiXCR, one entry per CDR3 protein. The repertoire holds around 170,000 distinct CDR3 sequences, with 95% as singletons. The data stem from a study of CD8 T cells in Susac syndrome. Study background: Blood was drawn from Susac syndrome patients while they were therapy-naive, on corticosteroids, or on intravenous immunoglobulin alone. Study-level findings and limits: The authors found 15 to 20 Susac-specific public clones in total CD8+ repertoires and roughly 5 in CD8+ TEMRA repertoires.

CDR3 length equals 17 residues. Germline values: CDR1 SGHDT, CDR2 YYEEEE. V was cut by 4 bases and J by 5 bases, with 21 bases left in between. Through negative isolation, CD4+ and CD8+ T cells were obtained, while TEMRA cells were enriched using FACS. Input material: CD8+ T cells from PBMCs. The source of this sequence is a human donor with Susac syndrome. The chain uses TRBV5-6 and TRBJ2-2; D may be TRBD2 (6 bases). Written as DNA, the CDR3 is TGTGCCAGCAGCCAGTTACCGGGACTTGAGGTGACCGGGGAGCTGTTTTTT. Its protein is CASSQLPGLEVTGELFF.